The next 16 T cell receptor beta chains were all read from a single sample in a study of early T cells in non-severe SARS-CoV-2 infection. One entry per CDR3 protein results from TCRdb running MiXCR on the 5' RACE reads. The sample has 75,000 to 100,000 distinct CDR3 sequences; roughly 14% are singletons. Source material: whole blood. Source of these receptors: an adult who was a healthcare worker with PCR-confirmed SARS-CoV-2 infection or an uninfected control (not recorded which).

CDR3 residues: CSVHTGNTYNEQFF. Here the CDR3 DNA reads TGCAGCGTACATACAGGGAACACCTACAATGAGCAGTTCTTC. V usage is TRBV29-1 and J usage is TRBJ2-1; tentatively, D is TRBD1 (6 bases). Per germline, CDR1 SQVTM and CDR2 ANQGSEA. The CDR3 extends over 14 amino acids. The V end lost 6 bases, the J end lost 2 bases, and 14 bases lay between the germline ends.

The chain carries TRBV7-9 and TRBJ1-4, with a tentative D call TRBD1 (6 bases). CDR1 SEHNR and CDR2 FQNEAQ come from the germline V gene (reference sequence). V was cut by 4 bases and J by 2 bases, with 11 bases left in between. This CDR3 spans 15 amino acids. The CDR3, as DNA: TGTGCCAGCAGCTCGTTAAGGGGGACTAATGAAAAACTGTTTTTT. Protein sequence: CASSSLRGTNEKLFF.

This clonotype was counted a few times. This rearrangement joins TRBV19 to TRBJ2-7; TRBD1 is a possible D gene (6 bases). This CDR3 has 13 amino acids. Germline-derived CDR1 and CDR2 are LNHDA and SQIVND (reference sequence). V dropped 3 bases and J dropped 3 bases, with 9 bases sitting between them. CDR3 sequence reads: CASSIHRDYEQYF. CDR3 nucleotides: TGTGCCAGTAGTATCCACAGGGACTACGAGCAGTACTTC.

This clonotype was counted between two and nine times. The chain uses TRBV12-3 or TRBV12-4 and TRBJ1-1; D gene ambiguous. The CDR3 is 13 residues long. The germline V and J ends were trimmed by 3 bases and 1 base, with 6 bases remaining between them. The CDR3 loop reads CASSFPANTEAFF. The CDR3 nucleotides read TGTGCCAGCAGTTTTCCGGCGAACACTGAAGCTTTCTTT.

This chain joins TRBV7-8 and TRBJ1-1, with D maybe TRBD1 (6 bases). Germline CDR1 and CDR2: SGHVS and FQNEAQ. V was shortened by 1 base and J by 7 bases, with 16 bases between the two germline ends. There are 15 residues in the CDR3. The CDR3 region is CASSLGLGEGGEAFF. For the CDR3, the DNA is TGTGCCAGCAGCTTAGGTCTGGGCGAAGGGGGTGAAGCTTTCTTT. The variable domain in full, completed from reference TRBV7-8 and TRBJ1-1, reads GAGVSQSPRYKVAKRGQDVALRCDPISGHVSLFWYQQALGQGPEFLTYFQNEAQLDKSGLPSDRFFAERPEGSVSTLKIQRTQQEDSAVYLCASSLGLGEGGEAFFGQGTRLTVV.

This clonotype has ten or more counts. The chain joins TRBV20-1 to TRBJ1-1; a weak D match, TRBD1 (5 bases). V was clipped by 5 bases and J by 5 bases, with 9 bases between them. Per the germline V gene, CDR1 is DFQATT and CDR2 is SNEGSKA (reference sequence). The CDR3 is 11 amino acids. The CDR3 nucleotides read TGCAGTGCTCCCCGGGGGACTGAAGCTTTCTTT. Protein product: CSAPRGTEAFF.

The chain recombines TRBV15 with TRBJ2-3; D unclear. There are 15 residues in the CDR3. V gave up 0 bases and J gave up 0 bases, with 7 bases separating them. Germline V CDR1 and CDR2: LNHNV, YYDKDF (reference sequence). The CDR3 here is CATSRDRKSTDTQYF. CDR3 nucleotide sequence: TGTGCCACCAGCAGAGACAGAAAAAGCACAGATACGCAGTATTTT.

This rearrangement joins TRBV7-9 to TRBJ2-7, with D perhaps given as TRBD1 or TRBD2 (6 bases each). V was cut by 5 bases and J by 3 bases, with 11 bases left in between. The CDR3 is 13 amino acids. Germline V CDR1 and CDR2: SEHNR, FQNEAQ (reference sequence). Written as DNA, the CDR3 is TGTGCCAGCAGCAACAGGGACTTCTACGAGCAGTACTTC. Protein: CASSNRDFYEQYF.

This clonotype turned up a few times. The chain links TRBV19 to TRBJ2-5, with 8 bases lining up with TRBD1. The CDR3 runs 15 residues. The V gene's germline CDR1 is LNHDA and CDR2 SQIVND (reference sequence). Unmatched junction bases numbered 4, after V lost 4 bases and J lost 0 bases. The chain's CDR3 is CASSTGQGNQETQYF. The CDR3 coding sequence is TGTGCCAGTAGTACCGGACAGGGCAACCAAGAGACCCAGTACTTC.

This clonotype appeared a few times. The chain carries TRBV5-1 and TRBJ1-4, with D perhaps TRBD1 (6 bases). Germline V lookup: CDR1 SGHRS, CDR2 YFSETQ. V was cut by 2 bases and J by 11 bases, with 10 bases left in between. CDR3 length: 12 amino acids. CDR3 region: CASSFDRSKLFF. CDR3 nucleotides: TGCGCCAGCAGCTTTGACAGGTCCAAACTGTTTTTT.

This clonotype was found a few times. The chain is built from TRBV7-8 and TRBJ1-5; a weak D match, TRBD1 (5 bases). Trimming pared 1 base from V and 3 bases from J, leaving 19 bases between. The germline V gene has CDR1 SGHVS and CDR2 FQNEAQ. CDR3 size: 18 residues. CDR3: CASSLGGTVGTANQPQHF. The DNA for the CDR3 is TGTGCCAGCAGCTTAGGTGGGACCGTGGGAACAGCCAATCAGCCCCAGCATTTT.

This clonotype has just a few counts. The chain recombines TRBV7-2 with TRBJ2-4, with 9 bases fitting TRBD1. This CDR3 comprises 16 residues. The germline V gene encodes CDR1 SGHTA and CDR2 FQGNSA. Trimming took 5 bases from V and 0 from J; bases not matched to a gene: 5. The CDR3 is CASSEDRGLAKNIQYF. Here the CDR3 DNA reads TGTGCCAGCAGCGAAGACAGGGGGTTAGCCAAAAACATTCAGTACTTC.

This CDR3 is CASTGTAIGGELFF. The CDR3 DNA reads as TGTGCCAGTACGGGGACGGCCATTGGCGGGGAGCTGTTTTTT. The chain employs TRBV19 and TRBJ2-2; D assignment may be TRBD1 or TRBD2 (5 bases each). The CDR3 is 14 residues long. V was pared by 7 bases and J by 7 bases, with 16 bases between. CDR1 LNHDA and CDR2 SQIVND come from the germline V gene (reference sequence).

This clonotype was seen more than once but under ten times. The chain carries TRBV4-2 and TRBJ1-2; tentatively, D is TRBD1 (5 bases). The V end was cut by 0 bases, the J end by 2 bases, with 13 bases between. This CDR3 has 16 residues. CDR1 is LGHNA and CDR2 is YNFKEQ in the germline V gene. CDR3: CASSQEGTGANYGYTF. In nucleotides, the CDR3 is TGTGCCAGCAGCCAAGAAGGTACCGGGGCCAACTATGGCTACACCTTC.

This clonotype was found a few times. The chain has TRBV15 and TRBJ2-3; TRBD2 agrees at 7 bases. This CDR3 comprises 16 residues. Germline V gives CDR1 LNHNV, CDR2 YYDKDF (reference sequence). Unmatched junction bases numbered 17, after V lost 9 bases and J lost 5 bases. For the CDR3, the DNA is TGTGCCACGGGTAGAGAAAGGACTAGATCAGGAGATACGCAGTATTTT. This sequence encodes CATGRERTRSGDTQYF. The full variable domain, with the rest looked up from reference TRBV15 and TRBJ2-3, is DAMVIQNPRYQVTQFGKPVTLSCSQTLNHNVMYWYQQKSSQAPKLLFHYYDKDFNNEADTPDNFQSRRPNTSFCFLDIRSPGLGDTAMYLCATGRERTRSGDTQYFGPGTRLTVL.

The chain has TRBV10-2 and TRBJ2-1; 13 nucleotides line up with TRBD2. Germline lookup yields CDR1 WSHSY and CDR2 SAAADI. The length of the CDR3 is 16 residues. V dropped 7 bases and J dropped 9; count of bases not matched to a gene: 12. CDR3 residues: CASTTGTSGKYAEQFF. CDR3 nucleotide sequence: TGCGCCAGCACCACTGGGACTAGCGGGAAGTATGCTGAGCAGTTCTTC.